This T cell receptor beta chain was identified in a study of T cell repertoires in cytomegalovirus infection. Deletions cut 8 bases from V and 0 bases from J, with 8 bases between. Per the germline V gene, CDR1 is MNHEY and CDR2 is SVGEGT. The CDR3 has 13 amino acids. TCRdb reprocessed the reads via MiXCR and lists one record per CDR3 protein. This sample carries 350,000 to 450,000 distinct CDR3 sequences, 15% to 20% of them seen once, and the ten largest clones take 7.5% to 9.5%. The TCR was taken from a human donor in good health (CMV status not recorded). Some clones in this sample may be carry-over from other donors' samples. The J gene is TRBJ2-1, the V gene TRBV6-2 or TRBV6-3; the D gene is possibly TRBD2 (5 bases). Sequenced sample: PBMCs. The CDR3 nucleotides are TGTGCCAGCGTAACTAGCTCCTACAATGAGCAGTTCTTC. It encodes CASVTSSYNEQFF.